This record concerns one T cell receptor (beta chain) sequence. As yet, its antigen is unknown. With 5 bases removed from V and 3 bases from J, the gap between germline ends came to 11 bases. The length of the CDR3 is 13 residues. Germline-derived CDR1 and CDR2 are MNHEY and SVGAGI. The data derive from a study of cytomegalovirus exposure and HLA in healthy donors. Study-level findings and limits: Per a prior analysis, the majority of TCR beta V segments were productive roughly 87% or roughly 30% of the time. Most TCR sequences showed up rarely, but some public TCRs showed up in many donors. Analysis was carried out at a later point, and it linked a missense DCLRE1C variant to TCR beta V- and J-gene trimming. In a later analysis, HLA-associated TCR beta chains were more clonally expanded than equally common others.

Use of 60 Vbeta and 13 Jbeta primers characterized the PCR. Here immunoSEQ multiplex PCR was the method, and the copy in TCRdb shows in-frame clones only, minus some. The sample has 150,000 to 200,000 clones, 65% to 80% seen once. The chain has TRBV6-5 and TRBJ2-7; TRBD2 might be the D (6 bases). Sequenced sample: PBMCs. The receptor was isolated from a woman aged 40 to 50 in good health and CMV-seronegative. CDR3 in amino acids: CASSGGLLYEQYF. The CDR3 DNA follows: TGTGCCAGCAGTGGGGGACTCCTCTACGAGCAGTACTTC.